The source of this T cell receptor (beta chain) is a study of T cell responses to AZD1222 COVID-19 vaccine. Turning to the study itself: Second-dose intervals of approximately 4 or approximately 12 weeks were pooled. Findings and caveats of the study: Repertoire sampling was restricted to post-peak T cell response timepoints. Only a handful of AZD1222 recipients, several in all, had baseline seropositivity.

The CDR3 is made up of 12 amino acids. The germline CDR1 and CDR2 sequences are SGHRS and YFSETQ. V shed 6 bases and J shed 4 bases, with 9 bases lying between them. Produced via immunoSEQ multiplex PCR; TCRdb's table is partial and in-frame only. The top ten hold 7.5% to 8% of the sample, which has roughly 130,000 clones, 88% seen once. Turning to this clone: Its antigen is as yet unknown.

This sequence originates from an adult in good health. Sequences were derived from peripheral blood, sampled on day 0 of AZD1222 vaccination. The chain links TRBV5-1 to TRBJ2-3; perhaps TRBD1 as D (6 bases). CDR3: CASKQGPDTQYF. The CDR3 nucleotides read TGCGCCAGCAAACAGGGTCCAGATACGCAGTATTTT.